The clone carrying this T cell receptor (beta chain) was seen ten or more times. The V and J ends lost 6 bases and 5 bases, in that order; junction bases with no gene match: 9. Germline V gene sequence: CDR1 MNHEY, CDR2 SVGAGI. The CDR3 runs 14 residues. This record belongs to a study of human T cells and chemical hapten exposure. As for time point: patch test 1, 2 weeks after DPC sensitization. This sample's treatment: therapeutic diphenylcyclopropenone sensitization with weekly scalp DPC. TCRdb redid the calling of the RACE reads with MiXCR, one entry per CDR3 protein. Altogether roughly 70,000 distinct CDR3 sequences are present, 9.8% being singletons, with the ten largest covering less than 4%.

Sequenced material: whole blood, taken in connection with sensitization to the hapten diphenylcyclopropenone (DPC). The sequence was collected from a middle-aged woman with alopecia areata. Some clones in this sample may be carry-over from other donors' samples. The V and J genes are TRBV6-5 and TRBJ1-2; 7 nucleotides match TRBD1. CDR3 residues: CASRQTGYGYGYTF. The CDR3 DNA follows: TGTGCCAGCAGACAGACAGGGTACGGGTATGGCTACACCTTC.